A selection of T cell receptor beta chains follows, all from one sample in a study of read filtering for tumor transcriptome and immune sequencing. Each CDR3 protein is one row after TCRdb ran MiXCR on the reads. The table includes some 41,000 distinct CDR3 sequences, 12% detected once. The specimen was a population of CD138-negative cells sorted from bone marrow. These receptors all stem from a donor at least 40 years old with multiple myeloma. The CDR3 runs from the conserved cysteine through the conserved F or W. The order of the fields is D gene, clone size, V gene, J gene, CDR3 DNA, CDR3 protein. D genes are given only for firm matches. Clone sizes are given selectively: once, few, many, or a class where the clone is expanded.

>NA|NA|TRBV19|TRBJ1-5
TGTGCCAGAAGTATGGACAGCGCGGCTAATCAGCCCCAGCATTTT
CARSMDSAANQPQHF
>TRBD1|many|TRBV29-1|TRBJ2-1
TGCAGCGTTGGTGGACAGGGGGCCGGGAACCCTGAGCAGTTCTTC
CSVGGQGAGNPEQFF
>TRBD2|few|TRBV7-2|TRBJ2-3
TGTGCCAGCAGCGGAAGAGATACTAGCGGGGGTACAGTGTATTTT
CASSGRDTSGGTVYF
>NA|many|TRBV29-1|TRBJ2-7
TGCAGCGCCGCCAACCGGGACAAAGCCTACGAGCAGTACTTC
CSAANRDKAYEQYF
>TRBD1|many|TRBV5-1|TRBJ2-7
TGCGCCAGCAGCACCGGACAGGGGGTAACCGAGCAGTACTTC
CASSTGQGVTEQYF
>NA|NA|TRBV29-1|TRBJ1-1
TGCAGCGGCTCGAACACTGAAGCTTTCTTT
CSGSNTEAFF
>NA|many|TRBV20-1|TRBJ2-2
TGCAGTGCTGCACACGCCGGCACCAGCACCGGGGAGCTGTTTTTT
CSAAHAGTSTGELFF
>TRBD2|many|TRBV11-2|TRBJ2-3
TGTGCCAGCAGCTCGGGAGCGGGGCGGGCCACAGATACGCAGTATTTT
CASSSGAGRATDTQYF
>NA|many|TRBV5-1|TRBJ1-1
TGCGCCAGCAGCTTGGCCTCTCCAAGGGATGAAGCTTTCTTT
CASSLASPRDEAFF
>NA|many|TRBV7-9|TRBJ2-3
TGTGCCAGCAGCTTAGGAGGGCAGGAAGATACGCAGTATTTT
CASSLGGQEDTQYF
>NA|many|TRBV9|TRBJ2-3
TGTGCCAGCAGCGCAACCTGGGGGGCCGGCACAGATACGCAGTATTTT
CASSATWGAGTDTQYF
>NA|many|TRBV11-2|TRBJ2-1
TGTGCCAGCAGCGCCAGGGTGCTGGTCAATGAGCAGTTCTTC
CASSARVLVNEQFF
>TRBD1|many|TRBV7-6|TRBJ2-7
TGTGCCAGCAGTACGGGACAGGGCGGGACGCAGCAGTACTTC
CASSTGQGGTQQYF
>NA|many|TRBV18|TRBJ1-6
TGTGCCAGCTCACCCGCCGGGCCGAGCTCACCCCTCCACTTT
CASSPAGPSSPLHF
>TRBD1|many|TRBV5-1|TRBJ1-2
TGCGCCAGCAGCTGGGGACAGGCGTACTATGGCTACACCTTC
CASSWGQAYYGYTF
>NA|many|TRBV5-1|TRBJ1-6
TGCGCCAGCACGGAGACAGGAGGTCTTAATTCACCCCTCCACTTT
CASTETGGLNSPLHF
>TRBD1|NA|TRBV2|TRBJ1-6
TGTGCCAGCAGTGGTGACAGGGGGTCTTCACCCCTCCACTTT
CASSGDRGSSPLHF
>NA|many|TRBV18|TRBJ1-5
TGTGCCAGCTCGGAACAGGGTACGCGCAATCAGCCCCAGCATTTT
CASSEQGTRNQPQHF
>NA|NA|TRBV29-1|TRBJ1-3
TGCAGCGCGGACGGGGGAGGTGGAAACACCATATATTTT
CSADGGGGNTIYF
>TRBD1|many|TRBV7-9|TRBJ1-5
TGTGCCAGCAGAACCGGGGACAGGGAAGTTGAGCCCCAGCATTTT
CASRTGDREVEPQHF
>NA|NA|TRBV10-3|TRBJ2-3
TGTGCCATCAGTGACACCCTATTTAGCACAGATACGCAGTATTTT
CAISDTLFSTDTQYF
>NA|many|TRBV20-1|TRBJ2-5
TGCAGTGCTAGAGATTGGGGGGTAGACCAAGAGACCCAGTACTTC
CSARDWGVDQETQYF
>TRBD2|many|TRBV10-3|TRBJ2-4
TGTGCCATCAGCCCGACTAGCGGGGGGTCCAAAAACATTCAGTACTTC
CAISPTSGGSKNIQYF